Included here is one TCR beta chain sequence, with context. This entry is derived from a study of technical replicates of blood from a few donors. The protocol was immunoSEQ multiplex PCR, while the TCRdb copy is restricted to in-frame clones and leaves out a portion. The table lists fewer than 90,000 clones, 94% of them singletons. Germline V gives CDR1 WNHNN, CDR2 SYGVQD (reference sequence). With 3 bases clipped from V and 4 bases from J, the junction kept 6 bases outside the gene matches. This CDR3 comprises 15 residues. This TCR was sampled from a human donor in good health. Sequencing input: T cells isolated from PBMCs. The chain carries TRBV10-1 and TRBJ2-3, with 8 bases that match TRBD1. CDR3: CASSDGTGLSDTQYF. The CDR3 nucleotides are TGCGCCAGCAGTGATGGGACAGGACTCTCAGATACGCAGTATTTT.